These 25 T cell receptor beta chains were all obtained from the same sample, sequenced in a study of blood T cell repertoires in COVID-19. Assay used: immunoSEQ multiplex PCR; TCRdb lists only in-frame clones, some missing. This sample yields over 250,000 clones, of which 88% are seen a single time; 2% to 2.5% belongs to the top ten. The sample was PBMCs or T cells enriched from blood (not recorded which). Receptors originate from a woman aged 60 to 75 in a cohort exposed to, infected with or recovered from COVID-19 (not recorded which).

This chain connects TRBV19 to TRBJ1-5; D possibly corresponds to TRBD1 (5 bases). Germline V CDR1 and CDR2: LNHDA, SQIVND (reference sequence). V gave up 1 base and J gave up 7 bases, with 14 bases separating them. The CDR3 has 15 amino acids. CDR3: CASSIVVGGYQPQHF. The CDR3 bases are TGTGCCAGTAGTATAGTCGTCGGGGGTTACCAGCCCCAGCATTTT. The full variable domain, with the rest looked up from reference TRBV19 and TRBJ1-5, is DGGITQSPKYLFRKEGQNVTLSCEQNLNHDAMYWYRQDPGQGLRLIYYSQIVNDFQKGDIAEGYSVSREKKESFPLTVTSAQKNPTAFYLCASSIVVGGYQPQHFGDGTRLSIL.

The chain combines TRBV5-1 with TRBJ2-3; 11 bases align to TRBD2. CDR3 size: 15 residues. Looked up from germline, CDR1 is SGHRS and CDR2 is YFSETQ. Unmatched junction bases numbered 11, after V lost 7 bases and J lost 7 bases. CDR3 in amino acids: CASGVSSGRSNTQYF. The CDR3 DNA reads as TGCGCCAGCGGAGTTTCTAGCGGGAGGTCGAATACGCAGTATTTT.

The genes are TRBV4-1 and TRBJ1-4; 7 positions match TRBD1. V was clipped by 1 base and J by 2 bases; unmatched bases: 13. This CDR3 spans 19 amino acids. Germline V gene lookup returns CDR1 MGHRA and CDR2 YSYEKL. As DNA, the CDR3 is TGCGCCAGCAGCCAAGCTCGGATTCTGGACAGGAGGACTAATGAAAAACTGTTTTTT. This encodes CASSQARILDRRTNEKLFF.

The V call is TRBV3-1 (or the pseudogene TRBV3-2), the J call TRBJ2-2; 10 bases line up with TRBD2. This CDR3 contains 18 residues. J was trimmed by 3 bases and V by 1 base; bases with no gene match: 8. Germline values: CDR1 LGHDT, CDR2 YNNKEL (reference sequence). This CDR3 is CASSQGARLAGDTGELFF. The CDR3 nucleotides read TGTGCCAGCAGCCAAGGGGCTAGGCTAGCGGGAGACACCGGGGAGCTGTTTTTT.

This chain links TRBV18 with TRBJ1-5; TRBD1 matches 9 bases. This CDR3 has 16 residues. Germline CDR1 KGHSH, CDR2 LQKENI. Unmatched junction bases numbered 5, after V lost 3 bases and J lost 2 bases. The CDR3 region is CASSPGDRGGNQPQHF. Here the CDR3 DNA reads TGTGCCAGCTCACCTGGAGACAGGGGGGGCAATCAGCCCCAGCATTTT.

The CDR3 protein is CASSSGQISYNSPLHF. The DNA of the CDR3 is TGTGCCAGCAGCTCGGGACAGATCTCCTATAATTCACCCCTCCACTTT. V gene TRBV11-1 combines with J gene TRBJ1-6, with 7 bases identical to TRBD1. CDR1 is SGHAT and CDR2 is FQDESV in the germline V gene (reference sequence). The CDR3 spans 16 residues. Trimming removed 4 bases from V and 0 bases from J; junction bases left unmatched: 3.

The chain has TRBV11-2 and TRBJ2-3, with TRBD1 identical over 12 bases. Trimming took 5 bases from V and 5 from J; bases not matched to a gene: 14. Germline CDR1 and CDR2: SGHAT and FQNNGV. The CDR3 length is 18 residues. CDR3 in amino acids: CASSPHASGQGAIDTQYF. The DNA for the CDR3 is TGTGCCAGCAGCCCCCATGCCTCGGGACAGGGGGCTATAGATACGCAGTATTTT.

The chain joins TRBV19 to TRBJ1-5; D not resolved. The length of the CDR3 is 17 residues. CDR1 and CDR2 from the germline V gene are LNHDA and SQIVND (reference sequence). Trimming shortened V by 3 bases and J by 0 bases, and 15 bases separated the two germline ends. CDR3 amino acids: CASSIASYSHSNQPQHF. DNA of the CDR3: TGTGCCAGTAGTATTGCTAGCTACAGCCATAGCAATCAGCCCCAGCATTTT.

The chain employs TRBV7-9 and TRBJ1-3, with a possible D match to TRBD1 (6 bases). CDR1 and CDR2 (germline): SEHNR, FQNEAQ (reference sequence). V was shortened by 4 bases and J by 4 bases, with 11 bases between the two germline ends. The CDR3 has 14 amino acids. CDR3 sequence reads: CASSSRGTGNTIYF. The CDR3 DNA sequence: TGTGCCAGCAGCTCAAGGGGGACGGGAAACACCATATATTTT.

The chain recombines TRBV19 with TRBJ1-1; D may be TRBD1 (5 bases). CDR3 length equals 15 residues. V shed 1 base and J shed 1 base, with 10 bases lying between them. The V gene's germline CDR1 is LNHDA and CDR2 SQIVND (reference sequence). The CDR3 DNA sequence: TGTGCCAGTAGTATAGCTCCAACAGGGAACACTGAAGCTTTCTTT. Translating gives CASSIAPTGNTEAFF. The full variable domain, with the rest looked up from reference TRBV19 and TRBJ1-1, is DGGITQSPKYLFRKEGQNVTLSCEQNLNHDAMYWYRQDPGQGLRLIYYSQIVNDFQKGDIAEGYSVSREKKESFPLTVTSAQKNPTAFYLCASSIAPTGNTEAFFGQGTRLTVV.

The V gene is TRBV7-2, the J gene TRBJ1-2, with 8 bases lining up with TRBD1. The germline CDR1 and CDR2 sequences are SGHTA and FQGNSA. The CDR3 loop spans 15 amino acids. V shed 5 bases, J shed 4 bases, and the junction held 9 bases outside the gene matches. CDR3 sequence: CASSPGQAVGYGYTF. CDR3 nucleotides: TGTGCCAGCAGCCCGGGACAGGCGGTCGGCTATGGCTACACCTTC.

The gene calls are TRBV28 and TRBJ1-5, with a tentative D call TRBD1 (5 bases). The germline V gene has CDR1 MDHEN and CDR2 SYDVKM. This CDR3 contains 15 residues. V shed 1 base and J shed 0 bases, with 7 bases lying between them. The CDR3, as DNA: TGTGCCAGCAGTTTATCGGGGGGTAGCAATCAGCCCCAGCATTTT. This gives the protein CASSLSGGSNQPQHF. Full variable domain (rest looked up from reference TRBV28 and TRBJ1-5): DVKVTQSSRYLVKRTGEKVFLECVQDMDHENMFWYRQDPGLGLRLIYFSYDVKMKEKGDIPEGYSVSREKKERFSLILESASTNQTSMYLCASSLSGGSNQPQHFGDGTRLSIL.

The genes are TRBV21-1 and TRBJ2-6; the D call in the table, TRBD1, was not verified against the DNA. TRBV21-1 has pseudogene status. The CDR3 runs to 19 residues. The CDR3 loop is CASSKAGALQGSGANVLTF. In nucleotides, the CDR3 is TGTGCCAGCAGCAAAGCTGGAGCCTTACAGGGGTCTGGGGCCAACGTCCTGACTTTC.

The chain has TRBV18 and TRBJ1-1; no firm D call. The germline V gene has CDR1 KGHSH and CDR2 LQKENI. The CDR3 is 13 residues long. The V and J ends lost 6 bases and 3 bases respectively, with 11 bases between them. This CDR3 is CASSRGSDTEAFF. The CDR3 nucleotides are TGTGCCAGCTCCCGAGGGTCCGACACTGAAGCTTTCTTT. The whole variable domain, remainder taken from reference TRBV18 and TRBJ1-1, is NAGVMQNPRHLVRRRGQEARLRCSPMKGHSHVYWYRQLPEEGLKFMVYLQKENIIDESGMPKERFSAEFPKEGPSILRIQQVVRGDSAAYFCASSRGSDTEAFFGQGTRLTVV.

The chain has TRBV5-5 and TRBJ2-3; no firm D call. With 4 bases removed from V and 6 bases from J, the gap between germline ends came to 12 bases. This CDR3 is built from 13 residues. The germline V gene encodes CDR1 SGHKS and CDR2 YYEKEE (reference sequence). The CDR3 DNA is TGTGCCAGCAGCACCTTACCCAGGGATACGCAGTATTTT. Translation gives CASSTLPRDTQYF.

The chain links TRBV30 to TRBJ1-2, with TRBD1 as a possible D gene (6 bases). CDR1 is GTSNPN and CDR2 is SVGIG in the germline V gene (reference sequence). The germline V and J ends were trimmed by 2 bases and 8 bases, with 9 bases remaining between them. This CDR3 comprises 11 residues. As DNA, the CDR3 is TGTGCCTGGAGTCAAAGGGGGGGCTACACCTTC. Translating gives CAWSQRGGYTF.

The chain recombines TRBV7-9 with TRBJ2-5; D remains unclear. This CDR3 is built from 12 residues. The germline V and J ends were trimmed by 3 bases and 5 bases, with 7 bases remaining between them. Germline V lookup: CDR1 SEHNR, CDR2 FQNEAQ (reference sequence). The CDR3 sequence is CASSFTSETQYF. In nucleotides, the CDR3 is TGTGCCAGCAGCTTTACGAGTGAGACCCAGTACTTC. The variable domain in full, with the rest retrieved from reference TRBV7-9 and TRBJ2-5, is DTGVSQNPRHKITKRGQNVTFRCDPISEHNRLYWYRQTLGQGPEFLTYFQNEAQLEKSRLLSDRFSAERPKGSFSTLEIQRTEQGDSAMYLCASSFTSETQYFGPGTRLLVL.

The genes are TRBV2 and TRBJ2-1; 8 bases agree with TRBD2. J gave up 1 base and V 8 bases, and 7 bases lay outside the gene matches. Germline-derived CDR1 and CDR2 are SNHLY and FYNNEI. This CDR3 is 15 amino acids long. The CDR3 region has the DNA TGTGCCAGCGGGCGTGCTAGCGGGTCCTACAATGAGCAGTTCTTC. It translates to CASGRASGSYNEQFF.

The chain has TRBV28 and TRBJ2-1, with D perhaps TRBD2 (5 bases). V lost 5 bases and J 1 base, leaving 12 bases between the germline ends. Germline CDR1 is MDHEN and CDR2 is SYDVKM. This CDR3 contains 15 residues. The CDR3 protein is CASSLGGPSYNEQFF. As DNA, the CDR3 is TGTGCCAGCAGTCTAGGCGGGCCTTCCTACAATGAGCAGTTCTTC.

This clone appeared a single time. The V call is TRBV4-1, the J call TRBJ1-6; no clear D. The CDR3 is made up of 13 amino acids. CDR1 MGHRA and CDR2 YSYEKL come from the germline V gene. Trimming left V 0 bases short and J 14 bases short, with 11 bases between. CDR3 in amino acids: CASSQDRGGSLHF. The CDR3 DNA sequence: TGCGCCAGCAGCCAAGATCGAGGAGGTTCCCTCCACTTT.

CDR3 sequence: CASSPSDRVRGNTIYF. CDR3 in DNA: TGTGCCAGCTCACCCTCTGACAGGGTTCGTGGAAACACCATATATTTT. The V gene is TRBV18, the J gene TRBJ1-3; 7 bases are shared with TRBD1. The CDR3 totals 16 residues. V lost 3 bases, J lost 3 bases, and 8 bases stayed unmatched. CDR1 is KGHSH and CDR2 is LQKENI in the germline V gene.

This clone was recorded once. This CDR3 is CASSVTGGTGELFF. Written as DNA, the CDR3 is TGCGCCAGCAGCGTAACAGGGGGCACCGGGGAGCTGTTTTTT. V gene TRBV5-1 combines with J gene TRBJ2-2; TRBD1 matches 8 bases. Germline V gene data show CDR1 as SGHRS and CDR2 as YFSETQ. J was trimmed by 4 bases and V by 4 bases; bases with no gene match: 3. This CDR3 spans 14 amino acids.

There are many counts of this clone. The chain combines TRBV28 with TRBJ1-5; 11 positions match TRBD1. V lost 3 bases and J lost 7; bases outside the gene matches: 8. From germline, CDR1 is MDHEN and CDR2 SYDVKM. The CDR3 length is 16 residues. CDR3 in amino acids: CASSFRTGGAGQPQHF. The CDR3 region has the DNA TGTGCCAGCAGTTTCCGGACAGGGGGCGCAGGGCAGCCCCAGCATTTT. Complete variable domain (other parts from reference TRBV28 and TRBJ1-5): DVKVTQSSRYLVKRTGEKVFLECVQDMDHENMFWYRQDPGLGLRLIYFSYDVKMKEKGDIPEGYSVSREKKERFSLILESASTNQTSMYLCASSFRTGGAGQPQHFGDGTRLSIL.

In nucleotides, the CDR3 is TGTGCCAGCAGCCACGAAACAGGGGGCACTGAAGCTTTCTTT. This codes for CASSHETGGTEAFF. This chain links TRBV3-1 (or the pseudogene TRBV3-2) with TRBJ1-1; 8 bases agree with TRBD1. CDR1 is LGHDT, CDR2 YNNKEL, per germline (reference sequence). V lost 3 bases, J lost 4 bases, and 4 bases stayed unmatched. The CDR3 length is 14 residues.

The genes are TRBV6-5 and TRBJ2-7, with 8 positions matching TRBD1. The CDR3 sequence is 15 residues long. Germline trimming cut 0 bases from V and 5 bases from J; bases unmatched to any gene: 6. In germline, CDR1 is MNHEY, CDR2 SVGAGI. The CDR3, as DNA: TGTGCCAGCAGTTACTCCAGGGGGCGCGGGGACGAGCAGTACTTC. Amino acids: CASSYSRGRGDEQYF.